This T cell receptor beta chain appears in the sequencing data of a study of human T cells and chemical hapten exposure (dated by TCRdb to the early 2020s). General notes on the study: For sensitization, 2% DPC in acetone was applied to a 2 cm by 2 cm area of upper inner arm skin. About 29 alopecia patients gave blood for TCR sequencing at one to four time points (pre-sensitization, 2, 6 and 24 weeks). The libraries were sequenced as a pool, and the TCR yield per sample differed mostly because of small variations in library volumes within the pool. Weekly therapeutic DPC doses were additionally applied to the scalp of patients throughout the roughly 25-week study period. The patient cohort, mostly female, included alopecia areata with under or over 50% scalp involvement, alopecia totalis and alopecia universalis. Patch testing on the upper back used Finn chambers containing 0.01% DPC, with scoring done after 6 days according to International Contact Dermatitis Research Group standards. Blood samples were taken from patients before sensitization (week 0) and at 2, 6 and about 24 weeks after DPC sensitization. This study followed changes in the peripheral blood TCR repertoire in vivo during primary and secondary sensitization of alopecia patients to the hapten diphenylcyclopropenone (DPC). General findings and caveats noted by the study authors: Repeated subsampling changed both the strength of the expansion versus patch-test correlation and the threshold at which that correlation became significant. DPC sensitization did not change the number of TCRs with a frequency above 1 in 1000, and there was no evidence of changes in global repertoire structure. Patch test score was positively correlated with the number of PT1 expanded TCRs, with significance at thresholds 8, 16 and 32 but not at 4. Because all patients had alopecia, a presumed autoimmune disease, the immune response of the patients might differ from that of healthy individuals. Significantly more large CDR3 similarity clusters were formed by expanded TCRs than by pre-sensitization or healthy control sets, consistent with antigen-driven responses.

Sample time point, as interpreted from the label and publication: patch test 1, 2 weeks after DPC sensitization. The treatment or condition tag for this specimen amounts to: therapeutic diphenylcyclopropenone sensitization with weekly scalp DPC. At every patch-test visit, the blood draw took place before the patch test was put on. Patients were eligible if aged 18 to 70, diagnosed with alopecia and judged suitable for DPC therapy, and pregnant patients were excluded. Total RNA was isolated from unfractionated whole blood collected in Tempus Blood RNA tubes. Library construction relied on RACE. For sequencing, a NextSeq 500 was employed. During library preparation, unique molecular identifiers were attached to individual cDNA molecules so that TCRs could be counted quantitatively and reproducibly. Both TCR alpha and TCR beta chains were sequenced from each blood RNA sample. In the original analysis: The median number of TCRs per sample was some 100,000, ranging from about 20,000 to 690,600. The Decombinator software suite was used to annotate the V, J and CDR3 of the TCR reads. For PS versus PT1 abundance plots, all samples were subsampled to the same number of TCRs (28,000). TCRs were defined as expanded if absent before sensitization and observed at least eight times at the 2-week time point. TCRdb applied fastp at Q25 and MiXCR to the public reads, then kept only in-frame beta chains. Rows are unified per CDR3 protein, each entry keeping the most common DNA and genes. TCRdb, not the original authors, processed these V and J calls. In all, the sample holds roughly 360,000 distinct CDR3 sequences, and more than 4.5% of those were seen once. The ten largest clones take up approximately 2.5% of the sample.

CDR1 and CDR2, looked up from the germline V gene (reference sequence), are SEHNR and FQNEAQ. The CDR3 runs 14 residues from the cysteine to the phenylalanine. Just the 42-base CDR3 DNA is kept, in frame starting at base 1. As to this clonotype: No antigen is known for it. One junction end does not reproduce the germline sequence, and a read error may be involved.

The sequence links TRBV7-9 to TRBJ2-3; the best D guess is TRBD1, with 5 bases matching. This receptor was obtained from a woman between 45 and 65 years old with alopecia areata. Some clones in this sample may be carry-over from other donors' samples. This specimen was whole blood, taken in connection with sensitization to the hapten diphenylcyclopropenone (DPC). The CDR3 region: CARSPRQSTDTQYF. The base sequence is TGTGCCCGCAGCCCTAGACAGAGCACAGATACGCAGTATTTT.